A selection of T cell receptor beta chains follows, all from one sample in a study of blood T cell repertoires in COVID-19. Using immunoSEQ multiplex PCR, the repertoire was profiled, and TCRdb retains in-frame clones only, with some absent. The data hold about 280,000 clones, with approximately 90% observed a single time. Sample: PBMCs or T cells enriched from blood (not recorded which). The receptors derive from a man aged 35 to 55 who had been exposed to COVID-19. Each CDR3 is given with its conserved first and last residue. The D gene is left open where the match is weak. Not every row has a clone size; where given, it reads once, few, many or a size class.

DNA	CDR3	D	size	V	J
TGTGCCAGCAGCTCCGCGGGGTTGCGGGCCGACAATGAGCAGTTCTTC	CASSSAGLRADNEQFF	.	.	TRBV5-4	TRBJ2-1
TGTGCCAGCAGCCCCGCATTGGTAGCGGGATACACAGATACGCAGTATTTT	CASSPALVAGYTDTQYF	TRBD2	.	TRBV9	TRBJ2-3
TGCGCCAGCAGCGCCACAGGGGCTGTAGAGACCCAGTACTTC	CASSATGAVETQYF	TRBD1	.	TRBV5-1	TRBJ2-5
TGCGCCAGCAGCTTGTCGACAGGGCCGGGGGAAGCTTTCTTT	CASSLSTGPGEAFF	TRBD1	.	TRBV5-1	TRBJ1-1
TGTGCCAGCAGCGTAGGTGGGAGAACTGAAGCTTTCTTT	CASSVGGRTEAFF	.	.	TRBV9	TRBJ1-1
TGTGCCAGTAGTACCCTTAGCGGGAGGGCCGCTGAGCAGTTCTTC	CASSTLSGRAAEQFF	TRBD2	.	TRBV19	TRBJ2-1
TGTGCCAGCAGTTATTGGCAGGTTAGCTCCTACGAGCAGTACTTC	CASSYWQVSSYEQYF	.	.	TRBV6-2/TRBV6-3	TRBJ2-7
TGTGCCAGTAGTGTTGGACTGTCAAACACTGAAGCTTTCTTT	CASSVGLSNTEAFF	.	.	TRBV19	TRBJ1-1
TGTGCCAGCAGCTTATTAGATCGGACAGCAAGACTCTATGGCTACACCTTC	CASSLLDRTARLYGYTF	.	once	TRBV7-2	TRBJ1-2
TGTGCCAGCAGCCAAGATCTGCGTGACACTGAAGCTTTCTTT	CASSQDLRDTEAFF	.	.	TRBV14	TRBJ1-1
TGCGCCAGCAGACCGGGACAGGGGGCTGAAAAACTGTTTTTT	CASRPGQGAEKLFF	TRBD1	.	TRBV5-1	TRBJ1-4
TGTGCCAGCAGCTTAGCCAGGGGGCTTTTAGAGCCCCAGCATTTT	CASSLARGLLEPQHF	TRBD1	.	TRBV7-2	TRBJ1-5
TGTGCCAGCAGCTTCGGACAGGCGCAAGGAAACACCATATATTTT	CASSFGQAQGNTIYF	TRBD1	.	TRBV7-2	TRBJ1-3
TGCAGCGTGCAAACACGACTAGGTGGTGGTGTCTACGAGCAGTACTTC	CSVQTRLGGGVYEQYF	.	.	TRBV29-1	TRBJ2-7
TGTGCCAGCGGAGGGGGCTTGAACACTGAAGCTTTCTTT	CASGGGLNTEAFF	TRBD1	.	TRBV9	TRBJ1-1
TGTGCCAGCAGTTCTCAGGGGGCCTCTATTCTTAATGAAAAACTGTTTTTT	CASSSQGASILNEKLFF	TRBD1	.	TRBV5-5	TRBJ1-4
TGCGCCAGCAGGGCTATAGCAGACTACGAGCAGTACTTC	CASRAIADYEQYF	.	.	TRBV5-1	TRBJ2-7
TGCGCCAGCAGCTTGGGGACTAGCAGATTCGATGAGCAGTTCTTC	CASSLGTSRFDEQFF	TRBD2	.	TRBV5-1	TRBJ2-1